This T cell receptor beta chain is from a study of blood T cell repertoires in COVID-19. The repertoire was sequenced with immunoSEQ multiplex PCR; TCRdb's copy has only in-frame clones and lacks some. Among 75,000 to 95,000 clones listed, about four fifths were seen once. The length of the CDR3 is 14 residues. CDR1 and CDR2 from the germline V gene are SEHNR and FQNEAQ (reference sequence). V gave up 5 bases and J gave up 6 bases; unmatched junction bases: 7. This TCR derives from a woman in her forties with active or convalescent COVID-19. Input material: peripheral blood. This chain connects TRBV7-9 to TRBJ1-2, with 9 bases fitting TRBD1. The CDR3 region has the DNA TGTGCCAGCAGCCTACCCACAGGGGGCGATGGCTACACCTTC. This gives the protein CASSLPTGGDGYTF.